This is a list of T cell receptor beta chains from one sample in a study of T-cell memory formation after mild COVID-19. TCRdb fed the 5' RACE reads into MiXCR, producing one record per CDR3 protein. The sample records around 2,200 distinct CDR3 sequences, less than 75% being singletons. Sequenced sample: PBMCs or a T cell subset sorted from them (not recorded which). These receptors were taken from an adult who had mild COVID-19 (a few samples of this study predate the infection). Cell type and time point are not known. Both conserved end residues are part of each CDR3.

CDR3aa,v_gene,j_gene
CASSLLLDRGYYDTGELFF,TRBV5-4,TRBJ2-2
CASMTGHSYEQYF,TRBV10-2,TRBJ2-7
CASSFGTSGGSEQFF,TRBV5-1,TRBJ2-1
CASKGDRGQYNEQFF,TRBV2,TRBJ2-1
CSARPYGGETQYF,TRBV20-1,TRBJ2-5
CASSLGAGGPDEQFF,TRBV3-1,TRBJ2-1
CSATSGVVYNEQFF,TRBV20-1,TRBJ2-1
CASRQGLAGDGYNEQFF,TRBV11-1,TRBJ2-1
CASSLGRTGLVQETQYF,TRBV11-2,TRBJ2-5
CATSRDLQGGNTIYF,TRBV15,TRBJ1-3
CASSQEGRGRSGNTIYF,TRBV4-3,TRBJ1-3
CASSLSGGPANEQFF,TRBV27,TRBJ2-1
CASSLTGTGYEQYF,TRBV27,TRBJ2-7
CASSLNSPLIWDRVSGTNEKLFF,TRBV5-6,TRBJ1-4
CASQGTSGGDEQFF,TRBV7-6,TRBJ2-1
CASSSDGTRGRVYNEQFF,TRBV7-9,TRBJ2-1
CASSLVGLVNEQFF,TRBV5-6,TRBJ2-1
CATSDSTRSGKNIQYF,TRBV24-1,TRBJ2-4
CASKGGEGIYNEQFF,TRBV5-1,TRBJ2-1
CASSFSRNTEAFF,TRBV5-6,TRBJ1-1
CASSFTRDNFEKLFF,TRBV13,TRBJ1-4
CASSLTGYGYTF,TRBV12-3/TRBV12-4,TRBJ1-2
CACVEGWETQYF,TRBV2,TRBJ2-5
CASSYAGTENQPQHF,TRBV7-9,TRBJ1-5
CSVEEPTGGYNEQFF,TRBV29-1,TRBJ2-1
CASRKNLQGNQPQHF,TRBV2,TRBJ1-5
CASTDLGQGARNSPLHF,TRBV5-1,TRBJ1-6
CASTLRGPSGSYNEQFF,TRBV12-3/TRBV12-4,TRBJ2-1
CSARLDEQFF,TRBV20-1,TRBJ2-1
CATARGPQSTDTHYF,TRBV24-1,TRBJ2-3
CASSLRPRLATLLPNTGELFF,TRBV12-3/TRBV12-4,TRBJ2-2
CASSQGIIRQAGATEAFF,TRBV3-1,TRBJ1-1
CAISVGPTYEQYF,TRBV10-3,TRBJ2-7
CASSQSLWGAVSYEQYF,TRBV23-1,TRBJ2-7
CASSTGQNQETQYF,TRBV10-1,TRBJ2-5
CSLRDGLYNEQFF,TRBV29-1,TRBJ2-1
CATSRAWDTQYF,TRBV15,TRBJ2-3
CASTSGEVGLQETQYF,TRBV7-8,TRBJ2-5
CASSWTGTPYEQYF,TRBV5-1,-
CASSHDSGRGNEQFF,TRBV4-2,TRBJ2-1
CASSPGTTNYGYTF,TRBV3-1,TRBJ1-2
CASSLGDRVHGNEQFF,TRBV7-2,TRBJ2-1
CASSLETGYNEQFF,TRBV5-1,TRBJ2-1
CSVDLAGGNEQFF,TRBV29-1,TRBJ2-1
CSARDYRGNGYTF,TRBV20-1,TRBJ1-2
CASSAAQGVYTF,TRBV7-2,TRBJ1-2
CASGQGDDQPQHF,TRBV7-8,TRBJ1-5
CASSYIPGPGSTF,TRBV14,TRBJ1-2
CASSIGSARSDPFYGYTF,TRBV4-3,TRBJ1-2
CASSLVGTGGEQYF,TRBV7-2,TRBJ2-7
CAISESTSGSELFTYEQYF,TRBV10-3,TRBJ2-7
CASSDGAGGGTDTQYF,TRBV9,TRBJ2-3
CASSHRPSGAGWNIQYF,TRBV7-2,TRBJ2-4
CASSLSGEPSEQYF,TRBV7-9,TRBJ2-7